This T cell receptor (beta chain) was found in a study of cytomegalovirus exposure and HLA in healthy donors. The data were produced by immunoSEQ multiplex PCR, yet TCRdb's version contains in-frame clones alone and is incomplete. Of more than 300,000 clones in the sample, about nine tenths are singletons; the top ten hold roughly 0.83%. V was clipped by 0 bases and J by 5 bases, with 17 bases between them. Germline V gene data show CDR1 as WSHSY and CDR2 as SAAADI. The CDR3 loop spans 16 amino acids. Sequenced material: PBMCs. The rearrangement joins TRBV10-2 to TRBJ2-7; possible D gene TRBD1, 6 bases. The receptor was derived from a woman in her late teens or twenties in good health and CMV-seronegative. The CDR3 is CASSESGRGPLDEQYF. CDR3 coding DNA: TGCGCCAGCAGTGAGTCAGGCAGGGGCCCCCTGGACGAGCAGTACTTC.